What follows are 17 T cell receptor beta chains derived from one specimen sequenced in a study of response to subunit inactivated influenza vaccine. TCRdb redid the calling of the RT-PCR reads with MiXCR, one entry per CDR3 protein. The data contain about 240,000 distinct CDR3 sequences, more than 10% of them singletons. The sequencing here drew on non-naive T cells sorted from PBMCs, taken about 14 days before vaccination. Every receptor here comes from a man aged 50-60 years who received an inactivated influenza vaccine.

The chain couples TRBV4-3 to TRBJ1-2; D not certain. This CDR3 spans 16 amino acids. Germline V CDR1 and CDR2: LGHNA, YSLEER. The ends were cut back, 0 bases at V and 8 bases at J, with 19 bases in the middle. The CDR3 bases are TGCGCCAGCAGCCAAGATGGATTTGGGCGGGGTGGCGGCTACACCTTC. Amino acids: CASSQDGFGRGGGYTF.

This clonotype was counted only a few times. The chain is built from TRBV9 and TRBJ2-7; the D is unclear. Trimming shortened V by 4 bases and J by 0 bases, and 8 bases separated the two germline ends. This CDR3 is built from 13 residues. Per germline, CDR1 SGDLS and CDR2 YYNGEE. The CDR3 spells CASSINPSYEQYF. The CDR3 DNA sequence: TGTGCCAGCAGCATTAATCCCTCCTACGAGCAGTACTTC.

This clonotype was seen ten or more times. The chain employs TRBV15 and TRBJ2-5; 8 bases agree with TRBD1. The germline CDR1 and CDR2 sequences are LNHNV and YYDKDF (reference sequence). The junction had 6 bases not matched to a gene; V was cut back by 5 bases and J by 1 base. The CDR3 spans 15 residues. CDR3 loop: CATSVTDRAQETQYF. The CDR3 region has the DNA TGTGCCACCAGCGTGACGGACAGGGCCCAAGAGACCCAGTACTTC.

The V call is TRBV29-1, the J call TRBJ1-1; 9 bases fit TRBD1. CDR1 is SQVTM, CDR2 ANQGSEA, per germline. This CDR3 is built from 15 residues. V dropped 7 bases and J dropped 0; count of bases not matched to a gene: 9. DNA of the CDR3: TGCAGCGCCAGGGGACAGGGTAACATGAACACTGAAGCTTTCTTT. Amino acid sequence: CSARGQGNMNTEAFF.

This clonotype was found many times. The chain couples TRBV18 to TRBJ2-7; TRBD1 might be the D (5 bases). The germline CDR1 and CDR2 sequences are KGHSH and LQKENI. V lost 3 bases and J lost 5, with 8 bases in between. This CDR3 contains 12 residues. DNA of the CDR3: TGTGCCAGCTCACCGCCAGGGAACGAGCAGTACTTC. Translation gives CASSPPGNEQYF.

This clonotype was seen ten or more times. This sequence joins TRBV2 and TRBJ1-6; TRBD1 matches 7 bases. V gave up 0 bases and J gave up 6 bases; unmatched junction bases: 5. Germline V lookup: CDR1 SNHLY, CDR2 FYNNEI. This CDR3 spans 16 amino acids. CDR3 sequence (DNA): TGTGCCAGCAGTGAAGCGCAGGGGGACGGTAATTCACCCCTCCACTTT. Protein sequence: CASSEAQGDGNSPLHF.

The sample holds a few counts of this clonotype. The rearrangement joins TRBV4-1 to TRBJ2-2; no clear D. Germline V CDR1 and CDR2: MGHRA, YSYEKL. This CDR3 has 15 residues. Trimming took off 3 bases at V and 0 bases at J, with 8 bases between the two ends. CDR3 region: CASSQSHPNTGELFF. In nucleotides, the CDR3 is TGCGCCAGCAGCCAGTCACACCCGAACACCGGGGAGCTGTTTTTT.

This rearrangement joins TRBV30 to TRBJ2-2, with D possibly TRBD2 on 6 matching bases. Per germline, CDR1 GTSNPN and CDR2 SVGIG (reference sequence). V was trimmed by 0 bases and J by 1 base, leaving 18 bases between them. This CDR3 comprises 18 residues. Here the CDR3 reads CAWSVRRGRAKNTGELFF. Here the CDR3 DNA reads TGTGCCTGGAGTGTACGGAGGGGCAGGGCAAAGAACACCGGGGAGCTGTTTTTT.

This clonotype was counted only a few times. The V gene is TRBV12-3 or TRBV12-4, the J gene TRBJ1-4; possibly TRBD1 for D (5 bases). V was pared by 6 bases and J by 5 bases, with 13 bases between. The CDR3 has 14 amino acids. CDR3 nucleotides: TGTGCCAGCAGACAAGGGGCTTCGAATGAAAAACTGTTTTTT. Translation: CASRQGASNEKLFF.

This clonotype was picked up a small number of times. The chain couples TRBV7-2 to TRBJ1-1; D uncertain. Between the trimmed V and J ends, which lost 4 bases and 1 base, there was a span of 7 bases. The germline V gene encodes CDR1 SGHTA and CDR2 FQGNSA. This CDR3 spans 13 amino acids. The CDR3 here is CASSSEGNTEAFF. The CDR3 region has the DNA TGTGCCAGCAGCTCCGAGGGGAACACTGAAGCTTTCTTT.

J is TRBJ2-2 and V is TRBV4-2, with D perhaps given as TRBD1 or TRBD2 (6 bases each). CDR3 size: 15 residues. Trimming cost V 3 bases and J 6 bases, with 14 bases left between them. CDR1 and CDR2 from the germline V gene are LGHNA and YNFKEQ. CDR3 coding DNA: TGTGCCAGCAGCCAGAGGGGGGACTTGTCCGGGGAGCTGTTTTTT. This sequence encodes CASSQRGDLSGELFF.

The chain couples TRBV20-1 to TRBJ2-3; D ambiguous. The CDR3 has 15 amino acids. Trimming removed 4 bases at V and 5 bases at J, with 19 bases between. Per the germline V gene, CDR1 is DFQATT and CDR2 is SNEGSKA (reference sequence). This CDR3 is CSATEFGKNGDTQYF. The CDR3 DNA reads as TGCAGTGCTACGGAATTCGGTAAAAACGGAGATACGCAGTATTTT.

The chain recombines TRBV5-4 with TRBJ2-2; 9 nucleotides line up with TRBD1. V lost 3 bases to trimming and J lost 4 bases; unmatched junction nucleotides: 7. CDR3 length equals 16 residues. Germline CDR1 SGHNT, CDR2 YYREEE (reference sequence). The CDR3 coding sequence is TGTGCCAGCAGCTGGAGACAGGGGGGCGGCACCGGGGAGCTGTTTTTT. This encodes CASSWRQGGGTGELFF.

CDR3 coding DNA: TGTGCCAGCAGCTTAGGAGGGACAATCTACTACAATGAGCAGTTCTTC. Amino acid sequence: CASSLGGTIYYNEQFF. V and J are TRBV7-2 and TRBJ2-1, with a possible D match to TRBD1 (6 bases). V dropped 1 base and J dropped 3 bases, with 13 bases sitting between them. Germline V lookup: CDR1 SGHTA, CDR2 FQGNSA. This CDR3 has 16 amino acids.

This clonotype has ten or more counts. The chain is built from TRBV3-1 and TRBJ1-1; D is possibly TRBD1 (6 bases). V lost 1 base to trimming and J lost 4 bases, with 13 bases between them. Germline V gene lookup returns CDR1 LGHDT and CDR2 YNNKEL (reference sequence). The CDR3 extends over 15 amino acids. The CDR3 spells CASSQGTGPGTEAFF. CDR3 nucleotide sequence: TGTGCCAGCAGCCAAGGAACAGGGCCGGGCACTGAAGCTTTCTTT.

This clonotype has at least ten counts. The CDR3, as DNA: TGTGCCAGCAGCTTAGGGTGGCTAGTTTCGGACACTGAAGCTTTCTTT. Translation gives CASSLGWLVSDTEAFF. The V and J genes are TRBV11-2 and TRBJ1-1, with D unresolved. Trimming stripped 1 base from V and 3 bases from J, with 15 bases between. CDR1 SGHAT and CDR2 FQNNGV come from the germline V gene. The CDR3 is made up of 16 amino acids.

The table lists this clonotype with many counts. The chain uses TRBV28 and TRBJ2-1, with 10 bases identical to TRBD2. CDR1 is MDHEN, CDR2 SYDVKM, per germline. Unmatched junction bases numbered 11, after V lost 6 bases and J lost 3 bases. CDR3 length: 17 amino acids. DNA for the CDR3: TGTGCCAGCAGCAAGGGACCCCGGACTAGCGGCTACAATGAGCAGTTCTTC. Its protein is CASSKGPRTSGYNEQFF.